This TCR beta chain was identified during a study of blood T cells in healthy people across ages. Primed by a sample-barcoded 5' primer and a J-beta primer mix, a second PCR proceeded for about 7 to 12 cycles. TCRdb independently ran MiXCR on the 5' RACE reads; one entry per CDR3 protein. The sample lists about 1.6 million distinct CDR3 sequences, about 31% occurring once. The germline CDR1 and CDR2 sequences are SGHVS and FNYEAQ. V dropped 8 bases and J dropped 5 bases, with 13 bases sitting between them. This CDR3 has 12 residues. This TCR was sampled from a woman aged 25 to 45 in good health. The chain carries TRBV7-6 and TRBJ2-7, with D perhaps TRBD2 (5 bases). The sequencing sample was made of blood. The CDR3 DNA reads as TGTGCCAGCCCGGGGTTAAGGGACGAGCAGTACTTC. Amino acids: CASPGLRDEQYF.